Listed below are T cell receptor beta chains from one sample, sequenced in a study of blood T cell repertoires in COVID-19. Measured with immunoSEQ multiplex PCR; TCRdb has only the in-frame clones, and not every one. The sample has fewer than 350,000 clones, approximately 91% seen once. Sequenced input: peripheral blood. The receptor source for this set is a man aged 18 to 35 with active or convalescent COVID-19. Each CDR3 is given with its conserved first and last residue. D genes are given only for firm matches.

J gene: TRBJ1-4; V gene: TRBV15; D gene: TRBD1; CDR3 protein: CATSKEPGGGEKLFF; CDR3 DNA: TGTGCCACCAGCAAAGAGCCAGGGGGCGGGGAAAAACTGTTTTTT
J gene: TRBJ2-7; V gene: TRBV6-5; D gene: TRBD1; CDR3 protein: CASSLGQSSYEQYF; CDR3 DNA: TGTGCCAGCAGTTTGGGACAGAGCTCCTACGAGCAGTACTTC
J gene: TRBJ2-1; V gene: TRBV6-2/TRBV6-3; D gene: TRBD2; CDR3 protein: CASSYSGLAGQSSEQFF; CDR3 DNA: TGTGCCAGCAGTTACTCAGGACTAGCGGGCCAATCAAGTGAGCAGTTCTTC
J gene: TRBJ1-1; V gene: TRBV7-8; D gene: TRBD1; CDR3 protein: CASSPRQGNTEAFF; CDR3 DNA: TGTGCCAGCAGCCCACGACAGGGCAACACTGAAGCTTTCTTT
J gene: TRBJ1-1; V gene: TRBV5-1; D gene: TRBD1; CDR3 protein: CASSLDRGNTEAFF; CDR3 DNA: TGCGCCAGCAGTCTTGACAGGGGTAACACTGAAGCTTTCTTT
J gene: TRBJ2-2; V gene: TRBV7-8; D gene: -; CDR3 protein: CASSWLMNTGELFF; CDR3 DNA: TGTGCCAGCAGCTGGCTCATGAACACCGGGGAGCTGTTTTTT
J gene: TRBJ1-2; V gene: TRBV4-3; D gene: -; CDR3 protein: CASSQATNYGYTF; CDR3 DNA: TGCGCCAGCAGCCAAGCAACTAACTATGGCTACACCTTC
J gene: TRBJ1-2; V gene: TRBV5-4; D gene: -; CDR3 protein: CASGGKGGGDYGYTF; CDR3 DNA: TGTGCCAGCGGCGGCAAAGGGGGAGGGGACTATGGCTACACCTTC
J gene: TRBJ2-3; V gene: TRBV9; D gene: TRBD2; CDR3 protein: CASSPYGTSGGAATDTQYF; CDR3 DNA: TGTGCCAGCAGCCCCTATGGTACAAGCGGGGGGGCGGCCACAGATACGCAGTATTTT
J gene: TRBJ2-2; V gene: TRBV12-3/TRBV12-4; D gene: TRBD1; CDR3 protein: CASRRQGAGELFF; CDR3 DNA: TGTGCCAGCAGACGACAGGGGGCCGGGGAGCTGTTTTTT